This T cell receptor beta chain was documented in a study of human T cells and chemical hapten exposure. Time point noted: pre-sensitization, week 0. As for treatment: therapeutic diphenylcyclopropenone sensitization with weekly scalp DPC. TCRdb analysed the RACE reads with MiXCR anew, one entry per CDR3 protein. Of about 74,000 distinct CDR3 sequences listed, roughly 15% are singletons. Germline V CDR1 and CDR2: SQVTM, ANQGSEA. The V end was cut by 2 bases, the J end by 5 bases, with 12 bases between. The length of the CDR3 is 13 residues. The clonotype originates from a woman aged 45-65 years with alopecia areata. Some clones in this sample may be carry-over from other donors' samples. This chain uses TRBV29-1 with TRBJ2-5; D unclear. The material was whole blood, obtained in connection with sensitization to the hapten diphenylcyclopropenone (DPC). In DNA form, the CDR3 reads TGCAGCGTTGAATTCCCGGGCCCCGAGACCCAGTACTTC. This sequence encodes CSVEFPGPETQYF. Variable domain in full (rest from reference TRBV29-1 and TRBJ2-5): SAVISQKPSRDICQRGTSLTIQCQVDSQVTMMFWYRQQPGQSLTLIATANQGSEATYESGFVIDKFPISRPNLTFSTLTVSNMSPEDSSIYLCSVEFPGPETQYFGPGTRLLVL.